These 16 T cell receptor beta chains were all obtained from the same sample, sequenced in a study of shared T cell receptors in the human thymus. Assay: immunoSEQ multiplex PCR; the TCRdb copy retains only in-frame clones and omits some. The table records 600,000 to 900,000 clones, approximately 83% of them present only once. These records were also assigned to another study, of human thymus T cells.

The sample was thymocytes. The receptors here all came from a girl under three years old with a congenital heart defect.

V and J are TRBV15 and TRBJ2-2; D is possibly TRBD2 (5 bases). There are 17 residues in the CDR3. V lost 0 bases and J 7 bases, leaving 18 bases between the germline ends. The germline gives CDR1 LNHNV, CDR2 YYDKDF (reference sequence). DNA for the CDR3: TGTGCCACCAGCAGAGACAGCCTTGCGGGCCAGAACGGGGAGCTGTTTTTT. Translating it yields CATSRDSLAGQNGELFF.

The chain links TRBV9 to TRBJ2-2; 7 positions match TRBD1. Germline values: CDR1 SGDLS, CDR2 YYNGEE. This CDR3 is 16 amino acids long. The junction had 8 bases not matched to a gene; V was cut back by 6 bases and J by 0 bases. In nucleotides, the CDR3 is TGTGCCAGCAAGAACTTGACAGGGACGAACACCGGGGAGCTGTTTTTT. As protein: CASKNLTGTNTGELFF.

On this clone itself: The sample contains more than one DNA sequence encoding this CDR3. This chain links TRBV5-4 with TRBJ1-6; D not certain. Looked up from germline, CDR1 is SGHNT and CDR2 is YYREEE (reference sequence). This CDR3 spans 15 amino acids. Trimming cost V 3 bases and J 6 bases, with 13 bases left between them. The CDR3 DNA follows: TGTGCCAGCAGCTGGCGGGAAAGGGTTAATTCACCCCTCCACTTT. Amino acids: CASSWRERVNSPLHF.

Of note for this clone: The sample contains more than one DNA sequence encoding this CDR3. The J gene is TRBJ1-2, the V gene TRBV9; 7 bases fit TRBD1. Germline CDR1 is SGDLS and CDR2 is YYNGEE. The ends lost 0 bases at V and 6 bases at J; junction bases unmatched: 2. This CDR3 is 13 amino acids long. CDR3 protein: CASSVGQGDGYTF. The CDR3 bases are TGTGCCAGCAGCGTAGGACAGGGAGATGGCTACACCTTC.

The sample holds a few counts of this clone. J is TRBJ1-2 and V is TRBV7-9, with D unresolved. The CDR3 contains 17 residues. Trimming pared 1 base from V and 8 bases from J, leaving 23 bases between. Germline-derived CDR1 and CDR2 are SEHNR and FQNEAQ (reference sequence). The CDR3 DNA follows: TGTGCCAGCAGCTTAGTCATCCCAGGCACCTCAAGCAGGGGCTACACCTTC. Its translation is CASSLVIPGTSSRGYTF.

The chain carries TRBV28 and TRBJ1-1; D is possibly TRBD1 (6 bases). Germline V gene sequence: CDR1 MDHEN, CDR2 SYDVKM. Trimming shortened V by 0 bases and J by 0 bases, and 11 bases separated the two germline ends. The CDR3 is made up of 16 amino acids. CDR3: CASSLCRDTLNTEAFF. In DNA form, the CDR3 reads TGTGCCAGCAGTTTATGCCGGGACACCCTGAACACTGAAGCTTTCTTT.

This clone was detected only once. The CDR3 region is CASTPGGLRGYEKLFF. The CDR3 DNA follows: TGTGCCAGCACCCCCGGGGGGCTTCGAGGGTATGAAAAACTGTTTTTT. The V gene is TRBV2, the J gene TRBJ1-4; possibly TRBD1 for D (6 bases). Trimming stripped 7 bases from V and 6 bases from J, with 21 bases between. This CDR3 has 16 amino acids. Per germline, CDR1 SNHLY and CDR2 FYNNEI.

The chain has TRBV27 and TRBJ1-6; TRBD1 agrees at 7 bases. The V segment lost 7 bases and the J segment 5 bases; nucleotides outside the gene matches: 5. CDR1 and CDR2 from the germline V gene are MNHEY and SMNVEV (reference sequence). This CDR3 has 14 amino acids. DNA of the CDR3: TGTGCCAGCATGGAAACAGGGGATAATTCACCCCTCCACTTT. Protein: CASMETGDNSPLHF.

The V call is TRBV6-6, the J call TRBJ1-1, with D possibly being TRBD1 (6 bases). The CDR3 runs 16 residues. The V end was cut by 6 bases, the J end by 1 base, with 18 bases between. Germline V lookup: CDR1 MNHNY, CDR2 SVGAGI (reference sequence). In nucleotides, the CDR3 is TGTGCCAGCAGAATCCCGATGGGGGCGGGGAACACTGAAGCTTTCTTT. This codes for CASRIPMGAGNTEAFF.

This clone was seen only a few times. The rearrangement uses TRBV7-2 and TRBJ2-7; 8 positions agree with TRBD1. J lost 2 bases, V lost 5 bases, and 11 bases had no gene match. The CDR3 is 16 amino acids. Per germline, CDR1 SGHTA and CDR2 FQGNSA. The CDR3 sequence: CASSLRSRDRPYEQYF. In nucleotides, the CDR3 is TGTGCCAGCAGCCTTAGATCCCGGGACAGGCCCTACGAGCAGTACTTC. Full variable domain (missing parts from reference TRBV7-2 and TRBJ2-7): GAGVSQSPSNKVTEKGKDVELRCDPISGHTALYWYRQSLGQGLEFLIYFQGNSAPDKSGLPSDRFSAERTGGSVSTLTIQRTQQEDSAVYLCASSLRSRDRPYEQYFGPGTRLTVT.

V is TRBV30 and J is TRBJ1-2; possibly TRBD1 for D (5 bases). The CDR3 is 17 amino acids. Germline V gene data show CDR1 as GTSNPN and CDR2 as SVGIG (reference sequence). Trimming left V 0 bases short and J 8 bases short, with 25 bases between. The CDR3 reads CAWSVTPGGRAATGYTF. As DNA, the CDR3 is TGTGCCTGGAGTGTCACCCCCGGGGGACGGGCCGCGACCGGCTACACCTTC.

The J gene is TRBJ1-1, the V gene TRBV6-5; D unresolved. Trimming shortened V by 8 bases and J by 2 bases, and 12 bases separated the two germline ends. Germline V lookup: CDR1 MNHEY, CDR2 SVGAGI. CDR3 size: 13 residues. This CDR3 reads CASFEQINTEAFF. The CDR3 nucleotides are TGTGCCAGCTTCGAACAGATCAACACTGAAGCTTTCTTT.

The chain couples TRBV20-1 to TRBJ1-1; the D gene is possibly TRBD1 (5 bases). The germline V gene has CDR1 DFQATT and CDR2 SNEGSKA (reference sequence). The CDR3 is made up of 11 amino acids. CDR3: CVNRRNTEAFF. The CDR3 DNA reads TGCGTAAACAGGAGGAACACTGAAGCTTTCTTT.

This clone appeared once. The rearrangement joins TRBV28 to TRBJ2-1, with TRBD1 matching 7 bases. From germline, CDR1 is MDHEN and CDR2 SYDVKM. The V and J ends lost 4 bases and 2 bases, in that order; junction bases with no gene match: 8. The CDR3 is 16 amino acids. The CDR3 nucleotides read TGTGCCAGCAGTTCGGACAGGCTAGAAACCTACAATGAGCAGTTCTTC. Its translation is CASSSDRLETYNEQFF.

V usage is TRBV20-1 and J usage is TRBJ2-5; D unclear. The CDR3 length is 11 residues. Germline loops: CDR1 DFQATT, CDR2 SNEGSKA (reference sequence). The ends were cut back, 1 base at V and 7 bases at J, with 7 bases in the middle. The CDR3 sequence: CSARAEATQYF. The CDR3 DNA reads TGCAGTGCTAGAGCCGAGGCGACCCAGTACTTC.

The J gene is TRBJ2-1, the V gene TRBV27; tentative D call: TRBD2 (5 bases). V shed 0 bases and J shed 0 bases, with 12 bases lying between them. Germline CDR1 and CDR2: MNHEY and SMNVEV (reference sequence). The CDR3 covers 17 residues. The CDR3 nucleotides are TGTGCCAGCAGTTTATCGTCCCAGCGGAGCTCCTACAATGAGCAGTTCTTC. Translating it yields CASSLSSQRSSYNEQFF.